The T cell receptor (beta chain) described here comes from a study of tumor-infiltrating lymphocytes in localized non-small cell lung cancer. Turning to the study itself: The cohort mixed smokers and never-smokers, several histologies, and some post-neoadjuvant-chemotherapy samples. Study-wide points: Not all patients were TCR sequenced, owing to tissue quantity. Different pieces of the same tissue were used for each assay. Immunotypes IM1 and IM2 had similar TCR-derived T-cell fractions.

Trimming removed 0 bases from V and 5 bases from J; junction bases left unmatched: 1. This CDR3 comprises 14 residues. CDR1 and CDR2 (germline): MNHNS, SASEGT. The table came from immunoSEQ multiplex PCR; TCRdb's copy has only in-frame clones and leaves some out. The table includes 2,500 to 3,000 clones, 60% to 80% detected once. In regard to this clone: Its antigen is still unknown.

Input material: uninvolved lung tissue not adjacent to the tumor. The genes are TRBV6-1 and TRBJ2-1, with TRBD2 matching over 7 bases. This receptor was taken from a human donor with non-small cell lung cancer. As DNA, the CDR3 is TGTGCCAGCAGTGAAGCGGGAGGGCACAATGAGCAGTTCTTC. Encoded protein: CASSEAGGHNEQFF.